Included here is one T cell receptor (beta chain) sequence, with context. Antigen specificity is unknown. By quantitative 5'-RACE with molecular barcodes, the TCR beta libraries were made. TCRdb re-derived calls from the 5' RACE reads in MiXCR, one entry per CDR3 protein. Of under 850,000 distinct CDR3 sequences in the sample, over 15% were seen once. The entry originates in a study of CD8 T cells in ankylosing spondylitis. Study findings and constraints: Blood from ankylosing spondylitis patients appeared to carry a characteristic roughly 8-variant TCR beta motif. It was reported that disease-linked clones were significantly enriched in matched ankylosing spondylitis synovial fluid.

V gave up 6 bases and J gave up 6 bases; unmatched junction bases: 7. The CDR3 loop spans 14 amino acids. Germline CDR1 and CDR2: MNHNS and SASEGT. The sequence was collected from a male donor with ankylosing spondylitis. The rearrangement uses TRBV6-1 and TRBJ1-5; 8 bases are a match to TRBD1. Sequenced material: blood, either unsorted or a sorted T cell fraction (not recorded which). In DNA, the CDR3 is TGTGCCAGCAGAGGGCAGGGGGCTCTTCAGCCCCAGCATTTT. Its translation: CASRGQGALQPQHF.